A selection of T cell receptor beta chains follows, all from one sample in a study of identical twins. Using its own MiXCR run on the 5' RACE reads, TCRdb lists one record per CDR3 protein. The sample has about 690,000 distinct CDR3 sequences, 21% seen once. Another study also made use of these data, one on T cells expressing NK-cell markers.

Sequencing was done on a sample of PBMCs. The receptor source for this set is a young woman in good health. Each CDR3 is given with its conserved first and last residue. The D gene is left open where the match is weak. The size entry is marked missing in some rows and otherwise reads once, few, many or a size class.

clone_size	v_call	d_call	j_call	cdr3_nt	cdr3_aa
-	TRBV20-1	-	TRBJ1-1	TGCAGTGCTATAGGGACTGAGAACACTGAAGCTTTCTTT	CSAIGTENTEAFF
once	TRBV30	TRBD2	TRBJ2-1	TGTGCCTGGAGTGTCGTGGGCAGCGGGAGGGCCCTGAATCTCAATGAGCAGTTCTTC	CAWSVVGSGRALNLNEQFF
-	TRBV6-2/TRBV6-3	TRBD2	TRBJ2-1	TGTGCCAGCAATCCTCAGAGCGGGAGGGCGCGCAATGAGCAGTTCTTC	CASNPQSGRARNEQFF
many	TRBV18	-	TRBJ1-2	TGTGCCAGCTCACAAACGGAATACTATGGCTACACCTTC	CASSQTEYYGYTF
few	TRBV20-1	-	TRBJ1-4	TGCAGTGCTGACAGGCGGAGGGATGAAAAACTGTTTTTT	CSADRRRDEKLFF
few	TRBV20-1	TRBD2	TRBJ2-1	TGCAGTGCTCCTAGACTAGCGGGGGGGCCCGGTGAGCAGTTCTTC	CSAPRLAGGPGEQFF
few	TRBV10-3	TRBD1	TRBJ1-2	TGTGCCATCACCCTGGACAGGGATAACTATGGCTACACCTTC	CAITLDRDNYGYTF
few	TRBV9	-	TRBJ2-2	TGTGCCAGCAGCGTAACTTTGGCGTTTGCAGGGCGAAATCACGGGGAGCTGTTTTTT	CASSVTLAFAGRNHGELFF
-	TRBV6-6	-	TRBJ2-7	TGTGCTAAGCTCGACAGGGAGGGCTACGAGCAGTACTTC	CAKLDREGYEQYF
many	TRBV3-1	-	TRBJ2-7	TGTGCCAGCAGCCCCTCCCGTGGGTCCTACGAGCAGTACTTC	CASSPSRGSYEQYF
few	TRBV20-1	TRBD2	TRBJ2-1	TGCAGTGCCACGGGTTCTGGCGCGGGAGCTAGCAATGAGCAGTTCTTC	CSATGSGAGASNEQFF
few	TRBV20-1	-	TRBJ2-3	TGCAGTGCTAGAGATCCCAGGACGGCCTCTCCAGATACGCAGTATTTT	CSARDPRTASPDTQYF
few	TRBV5-1	-	TRBJ1-2	TGCGCCAGCAGCTTGCCCAGGGAGGGCTATGGCTACACCTTC	CASSLPREGYGYTF
few	TRBV7-9	TRBD1	TRBJ1-2	TGTGCCAGCACCCCGACAGGGGTTAGTGGCTACACCTTC	CASTPTGVSGYTF
-	TRBV12-3/TRBV12-4	-	TRBJ1-1	TGTGCCAGCAGTTTCGGCAGCACTGAAGCTTTCTTT	CASSFGSTEAFF
-	TRBV20-1	-	TRBJ2-1	TGCAGTGCCTCACGGGACCACCCCTACAATGAGCAGTTCTTC	CSASRDHPYNEQFF
-	TRBV15	TRBD1	TRBJ1-5	TGTGCCACCAGACAGGGGGGGCAGGATCAGCCCCAGCATTTT	CATRQGGQDQPQHF
few	TRBV12-3/TRBV12-4	-	TRBJ2-5	TGTGCCAGCAGTTTAAGTAAGGGGGGCGGAGAGACCCAGTACTTC	CASSLSKGGGETQYF
few	TRBV7-2	-	TRBJ2-1	TGTGCCAGCAGCTTAATTGAGTACAATGAGCAGTTCTTC	CASSLIEYNEQFF
many	TRBV25-1	-	TRBJ2-7	TGTGCCAGCAGGAGGACGGGTACCTACGAGCAGTACTTC	CASRRTGTYEQYF
few	TRBV6-1	-	TRBJ2-5	TGTGCCAGCAGTGGTATGGTAGGCGAGACCCAGTACTTC	CASSGMVGETQYF
few	TRBV29-1	TRBD1	TRBJ1-1	TGCAGCGTCCCCCAGGGGGGAGGAATCAGGGTGTTT	CSVPQGGGIRVF
once	TRBV18	TRBD1	TRBJ1-4	TGTGCCAGCTCAATATGGACAGGAGACCCTCCTAATGAAAAACTGTTTTTT	CASSIWTGDPPNEKLFF
few	TRBV29-1	TRBD2	TRBJ2-1	TGCAGCGTTCGCGGCGGGGGAGACTCCTACAATGAGCAGTTCTTC	CSVRGGGDSYNEQFF
-	TRBV11-3	-	TRBJ2-3	TGTGCCAGCGGGTACGCGTCCGTTGTCACAGATACGCAGTATTTT	CASGYASVVTDTQYF
-	TRBV20-1	TRBD2	TRBJ2-3	TGCAGTGCCGCCCTTGGTTATAGCGGGGGAAAGGGTACGCAGTATTTT	CSAALGYSGGKGTQYF
few	TRBV7-2	-	TRBJ2-7	TGTGCCAGCAGCTTAGCGGCCAGCCCTACCTACGAGCAGTACTTC	CASSLAASPTYEQYF
-	TRBV20-1	-	TRBJ2-7	TGCAGTGCTACAGCGGCCCCGCGGCTCTACGAGCAGTACTTC	CSATAAPRLYEQYF
-	TRBV20-1	-	TRBJ2-2	TGCAGTGCCCAAAGGACACCAACCGGGGAGCTGTTTTTT	CSAQRTPTGELFF
few	TRBV20-1	TRBD2	TRBJ2-7	TGCAGTGCGGTCGGGCGGGAGGGGTACGAGCAGTACTTC	CSAVGREGYEQYF
-	TRBV27	-	TRBJ1-3	TGTGCCAGCAGAGACGGTGGGGGAAACACCATATATTTT	CASRDGGGNTIYF
-	TRBV12-3/TRBV12-4	-	TRBJ2-3	TGTGCCAGCCTAGCCGACGCAGATACGCAGTATTTT	CASLADADTQYF
-	TRBV9	-	TRBJ2-7	TGTGCCAGCAGCCGGAATCCGGGACCCGGTTCCGAGGGGCAGTACTTC	CASSRNPGPGSEGQYF
-	TRBV6-1	TRBD1	TRBJ2-3	TGTGCCAGCAAGCGGGGACAGGGTGATTCAGATACGCAGTATTTT	CASKRGQGDSDTQYF
-	TRBV20-1	-	TRBJ2-4	TGCAGTGGGCGAGAGGCAGGGAGAGGGGACATTCAGTACTTC	CSGREAGRGDIQYF
-	TRBV29-1	TRBD1	TRBJ1-4	TGCAGCGTTGTCCGACCGGGACAGGGTGAAAAACTGTTTTTT	CSVVRPGQGEKLFF
-	TRBV7-9	TRBD2	TRBJ2-7	TGTGCCAGCAGCCCAGGGACTAGCGGGAGATTATTCGAGCAGTACTTC	CASSPGTSGRLFEQYF
-	TRBV9	TRBD2	TRBJ2-1	TGTGCCAGCAGCGTAGACGGGGGGGACTACAATGAGCAGTTCTTC	CASSVDGGDYNEQFF
-	TRBV20-1	-	TRBJ2-3	TGCAGTGCTAGCGGTAGCGGAAGCACAGATACGCAGTATTTT	CSASGSGSTDTQYF
many	TRBV29-1	-	TRBJ1-1	TGCAGCGTTGAGGGACGGGAGGGTTTCTTT	CSVEGREGFF
few	TRBV20-1	-	TRBJ2-7	TGCAGTGCTAGAGATGCTAGAAAAGGCGACGAGCAGTACTTC	CSARDARKGDEQYF
few	TRBV5-1	TRBD2	TRBJ2-1	TGCGCCAGCACGCGGGCGGGAGGGTACAATGAGCAGTTCTTC	CASTRAGGYNEQFF
-	TRBV5-1	TRBD2	TRBJ2-3	TGCGCCAGCAGCCAACCTAGCGGGGGAGGTTGGACCCCTAGCACAGATACGCAGTATTTT	CASSQPSGGGWTPSTDTQYF
few	TRBV7-9	-	TRBJ2-6	TGTGCCAGCAGTCCCAAACCAATCAGCTCTGGGGCCAACGTCCTGACTTTC	CASSPKPISSGANVLTF
few	TRBV29-1	-	TRBJ2-3	TGTGCCGGGGCGTCCAGCCCCACAGATACGCAGTATTTT	CAGASSPTDTQYF